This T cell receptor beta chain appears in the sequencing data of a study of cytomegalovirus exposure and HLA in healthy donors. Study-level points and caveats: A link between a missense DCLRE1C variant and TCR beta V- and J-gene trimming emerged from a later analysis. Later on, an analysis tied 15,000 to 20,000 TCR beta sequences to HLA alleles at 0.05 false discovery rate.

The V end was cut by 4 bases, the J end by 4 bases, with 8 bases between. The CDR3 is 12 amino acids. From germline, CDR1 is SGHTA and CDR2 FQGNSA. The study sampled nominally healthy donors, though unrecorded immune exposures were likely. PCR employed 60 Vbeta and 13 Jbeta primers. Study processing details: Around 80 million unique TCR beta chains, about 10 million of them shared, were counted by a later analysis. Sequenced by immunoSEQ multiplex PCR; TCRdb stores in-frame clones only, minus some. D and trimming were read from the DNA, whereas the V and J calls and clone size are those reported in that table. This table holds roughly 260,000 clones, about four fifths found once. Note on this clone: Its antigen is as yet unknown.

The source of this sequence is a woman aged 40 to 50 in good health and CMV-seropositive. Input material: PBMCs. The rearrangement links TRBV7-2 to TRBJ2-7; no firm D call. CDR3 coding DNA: TGTGCCAGCAGCTCAGGAAGGTACGAGCAGTACTTC. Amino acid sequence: CASSSGRYEQYF.